The 12 T cell receptor beta chains reported below all come from one sample, sequenced in a study of CD8 T cells in ankylosing spondylitis. MiXCR, applied by TCRdb to the 5' RACE reads, yields one record per CDR3 protein. The repertoire holds some 150,000 distinct CDR3 sequences, with about 10% as singletons. The sequencing sample was made of blood, either unsorted or a sorted T cell fraction (not recorded which). These receptors all stem from a female donor with ankylosing spondylitis or in good health (not recorded which).

In this sample, this clonotype turned up many times. The chain carries TRBV28 and TRBJ1-6, with 9 bases matching TRBD1. Trimming cost V 3 bases and J 6 bases; bases outside gene matches: 6. The CDR3 has 16 amino acids. Germline assignment: CDR1 MDHEN and CDR2 SYDVKM. This CDR3 reads CASSLRTGVLNSPLHF. The CDR3 DNA follows: TGTGCCAGCAGTTTGCGGACAGGGGTCCTTAATTCACCCCTCCACTTT.

This clonotype was observed at least ten times. The CDR3 nucleotides read TGTGCCAGCAGCTTGGCCGGGACCAACCGGGGCGGGGAGCTGTTTTTT. Translated: CASSLAGTNRGGELFF. The chain recombines TRBV5-5 with TRBJ2-2; D may be TRBD1 or TRBD2 (5 bases each). The germline gives CDR1 SGHKS, CDR2 YYEKEE (reference sequence). V lost 0 bases to trimming and J lost 7 bases, with 16 bases between them. This CDR3 has 16 amino acids.

This clonotype was detected ten times or more. The V gene is TRBV20-1, the J gene TRBJ1-1; D is undetermined. V dropped 1 base and J dropped 1 base, with 7 bases sitting between them. The CDR3 runs 13 residues. Per the germline V gene, CDR1 is DFQATT and CDR2 is SNEGSKA (reference sequence). Here the CDR3 DNA reads TGCAGTGCTAGAGCGGGTTCGAACACTGAAGCTTTCTTT. This translates into CSARAGSNTEAFF.

This clonotype has at least ten counts. The chain employs TRBV13 and TRBJ1-2, with D possibly TRBD1 on 5 matching bases. Trimming cost V 5 bases and J 9 bases, with 19 bases left between them. The CDR3 sequence is 14 residues long. Germline V gene lookup returns CDR1 PRHDT and CDR2 FYEKMQ (reference sequence). In DNA, the CDR3 is TGTGCCAGCAGCCCAGGGACGGATACTATGCGCTACACCTTC. Amino acids: CASSPGTDTMRYTF.

This clonotype was observed many times. The chain uses TRBV10-3 and TRBJ2-1; D not resolved. V dropped 1 base and J dropped 7 bases, with 8 bases sitting between them. This CDR3 is built from 13 residues. Germline values: CDR1 ENHRY, CDR2 SYGVKD. The CDR3 coding sequence is TGTGCCATCAGTGAGTTGGCTCCGAATGAGCAGTTCTTC. Encoded protein: CAISELAPNEQFF.

This clonotype was seen ten or more times. The gene calls are TRBV20-1 and TRBJ2-3; possible D gene TRBD1, 6 bases. The CDR3 totals 12 residues. V dropped 1 base and J dropped 10 bases, with 12 bases sitting between them. Germline V lookup: CDR1 DFQATT, CDR2 SNEGSKA (reference sequence). CDR3 sequence: CSARVEAGAQYF. CDR3 DNA: TGCAGTGCTAGAGTCGAGGCAGGGGCGCAGTATTTT.

CDR3 DNA: TGTGCCAGCAGCTTAATGGACAGGAACGAGCAGTACTTC. It is translated as CASSLMDRNEQYF. This chain connects TRBV7-3 to TRBJ2-7; 7 bases map to TRBD1. The germline CDR1 and CDR2 sequences are SGHTA and FQGTGA. The V and J ends lost 1 base and 5 bases, in that order; junction bases with no gene match: 2. The CDR3 spans 13 residues.

This clonotype was observed at least ten times. J is TRBJ2-1 and V is TRBV4-1, with D possibly TRBD2 on 6 matching bases. V gave up 3 bases and J gave up 2 bases, with 8 bases separating them. This CDR3 is 14 amino acids long. CDR1 MGHRA and CDR2 YSYEKL come from the germline V gene. The CDR3 region has the DNA TGCGCCAGCAGCCACACGGGGGCCTACAATGAGCAGTTCTTC. Protein: CASSHTGAYNEQFF.

This clonotype was seen repeatedly, ten times or more. The chain is built from TRBV29-1 and TRBJ2-1; 9 nucleotides match TRBD2. The germline CDR1 and CDR2 sequences are SQVTM and ANQGSEA. Trimming at V came to 7 bases and at J to 5 bases, leaving 6 bases not matched to a gene. This CDR3 is built from 13 residues. In nucleotides, the CDR3 is TGCAGCGCCCTACCTAGCGGGGACAATGAGCAGTTCTTC. Translated: CSALPSGDNEQFF.

This clonotype came up many times. J is TRBJ1-3 and V is TRBV20-1; 8 bases match TRBD1. The CDR3 runs to 16 residues. The J segment lost 2 bases and the V segment lost 0 bases, leaving 6 bases of the junction unmatched. Germline loops: CDR1 DFQATT, CDR2 SNEGSKA (reference sequence). CDR3 protein: CSARETGDVPGNTIYF. The CDR3 region has the DNA TGCAGTGCTAGAGAGACAGGGGACGTTCCTGGAAACACCATATATTTT.

The V call is TRBV11-2, the J call TRBJ2-7; D unresolved. The CDR3 length is 13 residues. Trimming took off 3 bases at V and 2 bases at J, with 8 bases between the two ends. The germline CDR1 and CDR2 sequences are SGHAT and FQNNGV. The CDR3 DNA reads as TGTGCCAGCAGCTTCTCCCAAACCTACGAGCAGTACTTC. Protein product: CASSFSQTYEQYF.

This clonotype was seen more than once but under ten times. The J gene is TRBJ2-1, the V gene TRBV12-3 or TRBV12-4, with D possibly TRBD1 on 6 matching bases. With 7 bases removed from V and 0 bases from J, the gap between germline ends came to 13 bases. CDR3 size: 15 residues. CDR3 in amino acids: CASNDPTGSYNEQFF. Here the CDR3 DNA reads TGTGCCAGCAACGACCCGACAGGCTCCTACAATGAGCAGTTCTTC.